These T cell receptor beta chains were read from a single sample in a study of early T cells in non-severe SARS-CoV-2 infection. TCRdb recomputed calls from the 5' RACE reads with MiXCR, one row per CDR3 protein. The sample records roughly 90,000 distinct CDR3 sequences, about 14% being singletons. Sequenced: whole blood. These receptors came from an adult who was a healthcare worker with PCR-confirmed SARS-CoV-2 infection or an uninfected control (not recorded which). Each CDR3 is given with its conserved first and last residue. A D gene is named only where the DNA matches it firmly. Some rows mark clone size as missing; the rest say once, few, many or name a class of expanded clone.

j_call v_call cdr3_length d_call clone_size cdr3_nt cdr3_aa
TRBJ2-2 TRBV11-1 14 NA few TGTGCCAGCAGCTTATTCTCCAACACCGGGGAGCTGTTTTTT CASSLFSNTGELFF
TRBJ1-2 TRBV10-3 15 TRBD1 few TGTGCCATCAGTGGGGGACAGGTCTATAACTATGGCTACACCTTC CAISGGQVYNYGYTF
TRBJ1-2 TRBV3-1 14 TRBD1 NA TGTGCCAGCAGCCCATCCGACAGGGGGTTTGGCTACACCTTC CASSPSDRGFGYTF
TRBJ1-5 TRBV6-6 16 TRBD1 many TGTGCCAGCAGTTACCCAATTGACAGGGCTAGACAGCCCCAGCATTTT CASSYPIDRARQPQHF
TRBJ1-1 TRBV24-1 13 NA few TGTGCCACCGCAAGGGGGACCAACACTGAAGCTTTCTTT CATARGTNTEAFF
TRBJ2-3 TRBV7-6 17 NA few TGTGCCAGCAGCTTAGCGGGCCCCAGGGGCGGATCAGATACGCAGTATTTT CASSLAGPRGGSDTQYF
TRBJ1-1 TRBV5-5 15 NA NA TGTGCCAGCAGACGAGTCGACAGCATGAACACTGAAGCTTTCTTT CASRRVDSMNTEAFF
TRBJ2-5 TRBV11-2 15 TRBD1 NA TGTGCCAGCAGCTTAGAGGGACAGGGCCGAGAGACCCAGTACTTC CASSLEGQGRETQYF
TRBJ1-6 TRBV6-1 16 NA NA TGTGCCAGCAGTCTTAGGTCTCCCTCGCAGAATTCACCCCTCCACTTT CASSLRSPSQNSPLHF
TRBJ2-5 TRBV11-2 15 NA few TGTGCCAGCAGCCCCCGGACGGGCGGTCGAGAGACCCAGTACTTC CASSPRTGGRETQYF
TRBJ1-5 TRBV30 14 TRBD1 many TGTGCCTGGAGTGACGGGACAGGGAGTCAGCCCCAGCATTTT CAWSDGTGSQPQHF
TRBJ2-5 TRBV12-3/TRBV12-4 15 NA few TGTGCCAGCAGTTCGGCCGGGGGATTCAAAGGGACCCAGTACTTC CASSSAGGFKGTQYF
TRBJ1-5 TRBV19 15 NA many TGTGCCAGTAGTATTTCTCGGGGAGGGGAACAGCCCCAGCATTTT CASSISRGGEQPQHF
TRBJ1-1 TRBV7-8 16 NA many TGTGCCAGCAGCTTACGCCCGGTCCCAACGAACACTGAAGCTTTCTTT CASSLRPVPTNTEAFF
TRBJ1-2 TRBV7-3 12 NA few TGTGCCAGCAGGACCGGGCTCTATGGCTACACCTTC CASRTGLYGYTF
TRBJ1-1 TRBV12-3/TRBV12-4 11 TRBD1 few TGTGCCAGCACCCAGGGGGCTGAAGCTTTCTTT CASTQGAEAFF
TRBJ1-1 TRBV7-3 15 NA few TGTGCCAGCAGTCTTACGGGGCAGATGAACACTGAAGCTTTCTTT CASSLTGQMNTEAFF
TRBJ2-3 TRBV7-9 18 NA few TGTGCCAGCAGCTTGCAATTCCGGGGCCCCTCCAGCACAGATACGCAGTATTTT CASSLQFRGPSSTDTQYF
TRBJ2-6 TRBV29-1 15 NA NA TGCAGCGTTGTTGCCTTTATCTCTGGGGCCAACGTCCTGACTTTC CSVVAFISGANVLTF
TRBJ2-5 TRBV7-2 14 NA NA TGTGCCAGCAGCTCGTGGGAACTCCAGGAGACCCAGTACTTC CASSSWELQETQYF
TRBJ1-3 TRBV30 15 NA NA TGTGCCTGGACCCCGGGGCCCTTCTCTGGAAACACCATATATTTT CAWTPGPFSGNTIYF
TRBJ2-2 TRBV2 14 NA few TGTGCCAGCAGCGATCTCGAGGGCACCGGGGAGCTGTTTTTT CASSDLEGTGELFF
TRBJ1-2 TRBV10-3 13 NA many TGTGCCATCAGTGTAAAGGCTAACTATGGCTACACCTTC CAISVKANYGYTF
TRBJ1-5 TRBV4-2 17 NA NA TGTGCCAGCAGCCCAATCGGCATAGGGTTTAGCAATCAGCCCCAGCATTTT CASSPIGIGFSNQPQHF
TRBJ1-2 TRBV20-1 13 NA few TGCAGTGCTAGAGGGACATATAACTATGGCTACACCTTC CSARGTYNYGYTF
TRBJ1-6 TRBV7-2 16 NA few TGTGCCAGCAGCACGGACAGCCTGGTGGGAAATTCACCCCTCCACTTT CASSTDSLVGNSPLHF
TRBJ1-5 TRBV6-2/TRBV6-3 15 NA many TGTGCCAGCAGAACGGAGGGCGGTCGCAATCAGCCCCAGCATTTT CASRTEGGRNQPQHF
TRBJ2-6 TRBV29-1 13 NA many TGCAGCGTTTTCAGTTCTGGGGCCAACGTCCTGACTTTC CSVFSSGANVLTF
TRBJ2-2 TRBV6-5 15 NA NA TGTGCCAGCAGTTACTTTTTTCAGGGGTCCGGGGAGCTGTTTTTT CASSYFFQGSGELFF
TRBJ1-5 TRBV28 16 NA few TGTGCCAGCAGCCCAAGGCCGGGAGTCGGTGCTGAGCCCCAGCATTTT CASSPRPGVGAEPQHF
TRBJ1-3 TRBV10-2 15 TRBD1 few TGCGCCAGCAGGGAGCCCGGGACAGGGTCCTTACCCATATATTTT CASREPGTGSLPIYF
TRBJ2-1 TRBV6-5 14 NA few TGTGCCAGGAGACGGGGGGCGGGGTACAATGAGCAGTTCTTC CARRRGAGYNEQFF
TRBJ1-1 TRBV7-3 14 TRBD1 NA TGTGCCAGCAGCAATGGACAGGGAATTTCTGAAGCTTTCTTT CASSNGQGISEAFF
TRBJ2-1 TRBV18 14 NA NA TGTGCCAGCTCACCTACACCCACCTACAATGAGCAGTTCTTC CASSPTPTYNEQFF
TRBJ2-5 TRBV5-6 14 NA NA TGTGCCAGCAGCATACGGCTAGGTGGAGAGACCCAGTACTTC CASSIRLGGETQYF
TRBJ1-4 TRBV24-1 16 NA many TGTGCCACCAGTGATTGTATCCGGGACCCTAATGAAAAACTGTTTTTT CATSDCIRDPNEKLFF
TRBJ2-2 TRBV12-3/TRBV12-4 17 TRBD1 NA TGTGCCAGCAGTTTAGGTGGGACAGGTTACCTCACCGGGGAGCTGTTTTTT CASSLGGTGYLTGELFF